These 22 T cell receptor beta chains came from one sample sequenced in a study of blood T cell repertoires in COVID-19. Sequencing used immunoSEQ multiplex PCR; TCRdb keeps in-frame clones, though not all of them. The sample consists of 100,000 to 150,000 clones, 81% of them appearing once. Sample: peripheral blood. The receptors derive from a man aged 25-40 years with COVID-19, enrolled during active disease.

This clone occurred a few times. The chain couples TRBV18 to TRBJ2-7; 14 bases fit TRBD2. V lost 0 bases and J lost 3; bases outside the gene matches: 1. The CDR3 is 16 residues long. Germline CDR1 is KGHSH and CDR2 is LQKENI. The CDR3 protein is CASSPPGLAGGYEQYF. DNA of the CDR3: TGTGCCAGCTCACCACCCGGACTAGCGGGAGGCTACGAGCAGTACTTC.

This chain connects TRBV3-1 (or the pseudogene TRBV3-2) to TRBJ2-2, with TRBD1 as a possible D gene (5 bases). Trimming removed 5 bases at V and 3 bases at J, with 10 bases between. Germline V gene sequence: CDR1 LGHDT, CDR2 YNNKEL (reference sequence). This CDR3 is 14 amino acids long. CDR3 sequence: CASSVDSDTGELFF. The DNA of the CDR3 is TGTGCCAGCAGCGTCGACAGTGACACCGGGGAGCTGTTTTTT.

The chain employs TRBV6-5 and TRBJ1-6; 7 bases are a match to TRBD1. Germline-derived CDR1 and CDR2 are MNHEY and SVGAGI. The CDR3 has 15 amino acids. V shed 6 bases and J 6 bases; nucleotides not matched to a gene: 8. The CDR3 sequence is CASSVGQPVNSPLHF. The DNA of the CDR3 is TGTGCCAGCAGCGTGGGACAGCCTGTTAATTCACCCCTCCACTTT.

This clone was observed many times. The chain uses TRBV6-1 and TRBJ2-7; D not certain. Trimming pared 1 base from V and 7 bases from J, leaving 14 bases between. The CDR3 is 14 amino acids. CDR1 is MNHNS, CDR2 SASEGT, per germline. CDR3 loop: CASSEVAGPREQYF. The CDR3 coding sequence is TGTGCCAGCAGTGAAGTCGCAGGCCCTCGGGAGCAGTACTTC.

CDR3 loop: CASSLVAGHSNQPQHF. The DNA for the CDR3 is TGTGCCAGCAGCTTAGTTGCAGGGCATAGCAATCAGCCCCAGCATTTT. V is TRBV7-2 and J is TRBJ1-5; D may be TRBD1 (5 bases). V was shortened by 1 base and J by 0 bases, with 10 bases between the two germline ends. The germline CDR1 and CDR2 sequences are SGHTA and FQGNSA. This CDR3 comprises 16 residues.

The gene calls are TRBV28 and TRBJ1-2; D is unresolved. Trimming removed 2 bases from V and 4 bases from J, with 11 bases in between. The CDR3 has 14 amino acids. The germline V gene encodes CDR1 MDHEN and CDR2 SYDVKM. The CDR3 bases are TGTGCCAGCAGTTTAGAGGGTCTCGGCTATGGCTACACCTTC. Translation gives CASSLEGLGYGYTF.

The genes are TRBV9 and TRBJ1-5; D not resolved. The V gene lost 0 bases and the J gene lost 6 bases, with 13 bases spanning the gap. The CDR3 runs to 15 residues. Germline V gene sequence: CDR1 SGDLS, CDR2 YYNGEE. In DNA, the CDR3 is TGTGCCAGCAGCGTAGGCGGGGAGTATGGTCAGCCCCAGCATTTT. This translates into CASSVGGEYGQPQHF.

The gene calls are TRBV11-3 and TRBJ1-6; 8 bases align to TRBD1. Looked up from germline, CDR1 is SGHNT and CDR2 is YENEEA. Trimming at V came to 5 bases and at J to 11 bases, leaving 11 bases not matched to a gene. The CDR3 spans 15 residues. CDR3 loop: CASSDRQGPYAPLHF. For the CDR3, the DNA is TGTGCCAGCAGCGATCGACAGGGGCCCTACGCACCCCTCCACTTT.

This rearrangement joins TRBV18 to TRBJ2-4; 10 bases align to TRBD2. CDR3 length equals 18 residues. Trimming removed 4 bases from V and 3 bases from J; junction bases left unmatched: 12. Germline-derived CDR1 and CDR2 are KGHSH and LQKENI. The CDR3 here is CASSLGGAGGPGKNIQYF. In DNA, the CDR3 is TGTGCCAGCTCACTCGGAGGAGCGGGGGGGCCGGGCAAAAACATTCAGTACTTC.

The chain has TRBV29-1 and TRBJ1-1, with a tentative D call TRBD1 (6 bases). The germline gives CDR1 SQVTM, CDR2 ANQGSEA. V lost 8 bases and J lost 4, with 20 bases in between. CDR3 size: 14 residues. This CDR3 reads CSRGGDGGGTEAFF. CDR3 DNA: TGCAGCCGAGGGGGTGATGGGGGTGGCACTGAAGCTTTCTTT.

The V gene is TRBV30, the J gene TRBJ1-1; TRBD1 aligns across 8 bases. Germline V gene sequence: CDR1 GTSNPN, CDR2 SVGIG (reference sequence). The CDR3 consists of 13 residues. J lost 5 bases, V lost 2 bases, and 4 bases had no gene match. The CDR3 DNA reads as TGTGCCTGGAGTAACAGGGGGGGGACTGAAGCTTTCTTT. It codes for CAWSNRGGTEAFF.

This chain links TRBV11-2 with TRBJ2-1; D is unclear. V lost 0 bases, J lost 9 bases, and 15 bases lay in between. CDR3 size: 15 residues. Germline V gene data show CDR1 as SGHAT and CDR2 as FQNNGV. CDR3: CASSLENVIRGEQFF. The CDR3 nucleotides are TGTGCCAGCAGCTTAGAGAACGTAATAAGAGGTGAGCAGTTCTTC.

Remarks on this clone: A much larger clone sits a single nucleotide away, making a read error possible. The chain combines TRBV28 with TRBJ2-7; D ambiguous. The CDR3 runs to 15 residues. Germline CDR1 reads MDHEN; CDR2 reads SYDVKM. Trimming removed 4 bases from V and 5 bases from J, with 18 bases in between. In nucleotides, the CDR3 is TGTGCCAGCAGTTCCCTTGGCGGCTGGCTTCACGAGCAGTACTTC. Protein product: CASSSLGGWLHEQYF.

The genes are TRBV7-2 and TRBJ1-5; 9 bases line up with TRBD1. The V gene's germline CDR1 is SGHTA and CDR2 FQGNSA. V lost 2 bases, J lost 5 bases, and 4 bases stayed unmatched. The CDR3 has 15 amino acids. This CDR3 reads CASSLSGQGDQPQHF. The CDR3 region has the DNA TGTGCCAGCAGCTTATCGGGACAGGGAGATCAGCCCCAGCATTTT.

The V call is TRBV27, the J call TRBJ2-1, with 9 nucleotides matching TRBD2. This CDR3 contains 16 residues. The junction had 9 bases not matched to a gene; V was cut back by 5 bases and J by 4 bases. CDR1 MNHEY and CDR2 SMNVEV come from the germline V gene (reference sequence). CDR3 residues: CASSPRASGAYNEQFF. The CDR3 DNA is TGTGCCAGCAGTCCTCGGGCTAGCGGGGCATACAATGAGCAGTTCTTC.

The V and J genes are TRBV27 and TRBJ1-3; no clear D gene. V was clipped by 3 bases and J by 0 bases, with 12 bases between them. CDR1 is MNHEY and CDR2 is SMNVEV in the germline V gene (reference sequence). The CDR3 has 16 amino acids. The CDR3 nucleotides read TGTGCCAGCAGTTTTGGAGGTACTAACTCTGGAAACACCATATATTTT. This codes for CASSFGGTNSGNTIYF.

V is TRBV15 and J is TRBJ2-7; D unclear. The length of the CDR3 is 13 residues. Trimming took 0 bases from V and 4 from J, leaving 7 bases between them. CDR1 LNHNV and CDR2 YYDKDF come from the germline V gene (reference sequence). The DNA for the CDR3 is TGTGCCACCAGCAGAGATCTTCAGTACGAGCAGTACTTC. This gives the protein CATSRDLQYEQYF.

This clone was counted a few times. The J gene is TRBJ1-6, the V gene TRBV7-9; no clear D. CDR1 and CDR2 (germline): SEHNR, FQNEAQ (reference sequence). The CDR3 is made up of 12 amino acids. The V end was cut by 3 bases, the J end by 8 bases, with 5 bases between. The CDR3 protein is CASSFGDSPLHF. CDR3 bases: TGTGCCAGCAGCTTTGGAGATTCACCCCTCCACTTT.

V is TRBV9 and J is TRBJ2-3; 9 nucleotides match TRBD2. Germline assignment: CDR1 SGDLS and CDR2 YYNGEE. The CDR3 is 12 residues long. CDR3 nucleotides: TGTTACACTAGCGGGAGCACAGATACGCAGTATTTT. It encodes CYTSGSTDTQYF.

CDR3: CASRPDRNSYEQYF. The CDR3 DNA sequence: TGTGCCAGCAGGCCAGACAGGAACTCCTACGAGCAGTACTTC. This chain uses TRBV21-1 with TRBJ2-7; TRBD1 was called by the table and not checked on the DNA. TRBV21-1 is a documented pseudogene. CDR3 length: 14 amino acids.

This clone came up a few times. The chain is built from TRBV3-1 (or the pseudogene TRBV3-2) and TRBJ1-2; TRBD1 is a possible D gene (5 bases). Germline V gene sequence: CDR1 LGHDT, CDR2 YNNKEL (reference sequence). The CDR3 loop spans 14 amino acids. V was shortened by 1 base and J by 8 bases, with 14 bases between the two germline ends. The CDR3 spells CASSQGVLGPGYTF. DNA of the CDR3: TGTGCCAGCAGCCAAGGAGTGTTGGGGCCGGGCTACACCTTC.

This clone was observed a few times. This rearrangement joins TRBV6-6 to TRBJ1-6, with no clear D. V lost 0 bases, J lost 7 bases, and 4 bases lay in between. The length of the CDR3 is 13 residues. Germline V gene sequence: CDR1 MNHNY, CDR2 SVGAGI (reference sequence). CDR3 region: CASSYSLNSPLHF. DNA of the CDR3: TGTGCCAGCAGTTACTCCCTCAATTCACCCCTCCACTTT.